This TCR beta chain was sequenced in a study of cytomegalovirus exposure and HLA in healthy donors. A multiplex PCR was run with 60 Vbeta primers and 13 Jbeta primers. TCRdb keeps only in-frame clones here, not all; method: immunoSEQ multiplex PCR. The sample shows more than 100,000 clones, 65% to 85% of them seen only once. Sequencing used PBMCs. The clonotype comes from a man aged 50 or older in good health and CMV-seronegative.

The CDR3 nucleotides read TGCGCCAGCAGCCTGTCGGGTAGCGGGGGGTCAGAGACCCAGTACTTC. This translates into CASSLSGSGGSETQYF. The rearrangement joins TRBV5-1 to TRBJ2-5; the match to TRBD2 covers 10 bases. This CDR3 is 16 amino acids long. The ends lost 4 bases at V and 4 bases at J; junction bases unmatched: 10. Germline assignment: CDR1 SGHRS and CDR2 YFSETQ. Full variable domain (rest looked up from reference TRBV5-1 and TRBJ2-5): KAGVTQTPRYLIKTRGQQVTLSCSPISGHRSVSWYQQTPGQGLQFLFEYFSETQRNKGNFPGRFSGRQFSNSRSEMNVSTLELGDSALYLCASSLSGSGGSETQYFGPGTRLLVL.